A single sample is the source of the 16 T cell receptor beta chains below, sequenced in a study of OX40 agonist ivuxolimab in advanced cancers. Produced via immunoSEQ multiplex PCR; TCRdb's table is partial and in-frame only. The repertoire includes 22,000 or so clones, roughly 80% of them detected once, and 24% sits in the top ten. The specimen was CD4+ or CD8+ T cells sorted from blood, collected in a trial of the OX40 agonist ivuxolimab. These TCRs come from an adult with an advanced solid tumor such as melanoma, head and neck, liver or kidney cancer.

V is TRBV7-9 and J is TRBJ1-5; D unresolved. The V gene's germline CDR1 is SEHNR and CDR2 FQNEAQ (reference sequence). This CDR3 has 15 residues. The V gene lost 3 bases and the J gene lost 3 bases, with 12 bases spanning the gap. Written as DNA, the CDR3 is TGTGCCAGCAGCTTTGGCCACCGGATCAATCAGCCCCAGCATTTT. Protein sequence: CASSFGHRINQPQHF.

This clone is a singleton in its sample. This rearrangement joins TRBV2 to TRBJ2-5; D might be TRBD2 (6 bases). The CDR3 sequence is 15 residues long. Germline lookup yields CDR1 SNHLY and CDR2 FYNNEI. The ends were cut back, 6 bases at V and 3 bases at J, with 17 bases in the middle. CDR3 DNA: TGTGCCAGCAGCACCCCCGCTAGCGCCGAAGAGACCCAGTACTTC. Protein sequence: CASSTPASAEETQYF.

CDR3 sequence (DNA): TGTGCCAGCACGGAGGGGTCCAGTACTGAAGCTTTCTTT. Translated: CASTEGSSTEAFF. The chain joins TRBV9 to TRBJ1-1; the D gene is possibly TRBD1 (5 bases). Trimming pared 6 bases from V and 5 bases from J, leaving 14 bases between. Germline lookup yields CDR1 SGDLS and CDR2 YYNGEE. The CDR3 extends over 13 amino acids.

The table lists this clone with a count of one. Other DNA sequences within the sample encode an identical CDR3. The rearrangement joins TRBV7-6 to TRBJ2-2, with D hard to call. V lost 3 bases, J lost 6 bases, and 2 bases lay in between. The CDR3 sequence is 11 residues long. Germline loops: CDR1 SGHVS, CDR2 FNYEAQ. The CDR3 nucleotides read TGTGCCAGCAGCTTGGCCGGGGAGCTGTTTTTT. This sequence encodes CASSLAGELFF.

This clone occurred once. The CDR3 sequence is CASSTGGGGEQYF. The CDR3 DNA follows: TGCGCCAGCAGCACTGGCGGGGGAGGCGAGCAGTACTTC. The chain couples TRBV5-1 to TRBJ2-7; 7 bases fit TRBD2. V lost 4 bases and J lost 6; bases outside the gene matches: 7. The CDR3 extends over 13 amino acids. Germline-derived CDR1 and CDR2 are SGHRS and YFSETQ.

In the case of this clone: This specimen includes other DNA sequences encoding the same CDR3. V usage is TRBV9 and J usage is TRBJ2-3, with D unclear. Germline-derived CDR1 and CDR2 are SGDLS and YYNGEE. The CDR3 length is 14 residues. The ends were cut back, 3 bases at V and 0 bases at J, with 8 bases in the middle. CDR3 coding DNA: TGTGCCAGCAGCGCTAGTGGAAGCACAGATACGCAGTATTTT. This codes for CASSASGSTDTQYF.

The J gene is TRBJ1-5, the V gene TRBV5-1; D gene ambiguous. Trimming shortened V by 0 bases and J by 7 bases, and 11 bases separated the two germline ends. This CDR3 has 14 amino acids. Germline V gene sequence: CDR1 SGHRS, CDR2 YFSETQ. Here the CDR3 reads CASSLDPMGQPQHF. In DNA form, the CDR3 reads TGCGCCAGCAGCTTGGACCCTATGGGGCAGCCCCAGCATTTT.

A single count supports this clone. This rearrangement joins TRBV9 to TRBJ2-3, with 8 bases lining up with TRBD2. Germline V lookup: CDR1 SGDLS, CDR2 YYNGEE. This CDR3 has 16 amino acids. J was trimmed by 2 bases and V by 4 bases; bases with no gene match: 9. CDR3 sequence reads: CASSSEREWHTDTQYF. CDR3 coding DNA: TGTGCCAGCAGCTCCGAGCGGGAGTGGCACACAGATACGCAGTATTTT.

The chain has TRBV4-2 and TRBJ2-2; D is unclear. V was cut by 1 base and J by 3 bases, with 3 bases left in between. The CDR3 covers 13 residues. Looked up from germline, CDR1 is LGHNA and CDR2 is YNFKEQ. The CDR3 is CASSQGHTGELFF. The CDR3 bases are TGTGCCAGCAGCCAAGGCCACACCGGGGAGCTGTTTTTT.

The gene calls are TRBV9 and TRBJ1-2; TRBD1 matches at 11 bases. CDR1 and CDR2 (germline): SGDLS, YYNGEE. V was clipped by 4 bases and J by 4 bases; unmatched bases: 9. The CDR3 extends over 16 amino acids. CDR3 amino acids: CASSSGQGAPFYGYTF. The DNA for the CDR3 is TGTGCCAGCAGCTCCGGACAGGGGGCCCCATTCTATGGCTACACCTTC.

Only one count was recorded for this clone. This chain links TRBV4-2 with TRBJ2-7; weak D call: TRBD2 (6 bases). Germline CDR1 is LGHNA and CDR2 is YNFKEQ. The CDR3 totals 16 residues. Trimming removed 0 bases from V and 3 bases from J, with 15 bases in between. The CDR3 DNA reads TGTGCCAGCAGCCAAGATACGGGGGAGAGACGCTACGAGCAGTACTTC. The encoded protein is CASSQDTGERRYEQYF.

The CDR3 DNA is TGTGCCAGCAGTTGGACAGGGCGGAACGAGCAGTACTTC. It translates to CASSWTGRNEQYF. The chain has TRBV27 and TRBJ2-7; 8 bases map to TRBD1. The ends lost 4 bases at V and 5 bases at J; junction bases unmatched: 4. The CDR3 is 13 residues long. Germline CDR1 reads MNHEY; CDR2 reads SMNVEV (reference sequence).

The V gene is TRBV28, the J gene TRBJ2-7, with D perhaps matching TRBD1 (5 bases). With 4 bases removed from V and 5 bases from J, the gap between germline ends came to 12 bases. Germline lookup yields CDR1 MDHEN and CDR2 SYDVKM. The length of the CDR3 is 13 residues. CDR3 residues: CASSYGRADEQYF. The CDR3 nucleotides read TGTGCCAGCAGTTACGGCAGGGCGGACGAGCAGTACTTC. Filled out from reference TRBV28 and TRBJ2-7, the complete variable domain reads DVKVTQSSRYLVKRTGEKVFLECVQDMDHENMFWYRQDPGLGLRLIYFSYDVKMKEKGDIPEGYSVSREKKERFSLILESASTNQTSMYLCASSYGRADEQYFGPGTRLTVT.

The rearrangement links TRBV27 to TRBJ1-5, with 7 bases matching TRBD1. CDR3 length equals 16 residues. Looked up from germline, CDR1 is MNHEY and CDR2 is SMNVEV (reference sequence). Trimming at V came to 4 bases and at J to 5 bases, leaving 11 bases not matched to a gene. The CDR3 DNA follows: TGTGCCAGCAGTTCCTTATATGCCGGGACAGATCAGCCCCAGCATTTT. As protein: CASSSLYAGTDQPQHF.

The chain couples TRBV7-6 to TRBJ2-7; 8 bases line up with TRBD1. This CDR3 contains 15 residues. Trimming cost V 4 bases and J 0 bases; bases outside gene matches: 5. The germline CDR1 and CDR2 sequences are SGHVS and FNYEAQ. The CDR3: CASSSGTGFSYEQYF. CDR3 in DNA: TGTGCCAGCAGCTCCGGGACAGGTTTCTCCTACGAGCAGTACTTC.

This clone came up a few times. The chain carries TRBV6-4 and TRBJ1-2; D perhaps matches TRBD1 (5 bases). From germline, CDR1 is MRHNA and CDR2 SNTAGT. This CDR3 region has 14 residues. V was cut by 1 base and J by 7 bases, with 13 bases left in between. The CDR3 spells CASSDLSREAGYTF. CDR3 DNA: TGTGCCAGCAGTGACTTAAGCAGGGAGGCTGGCTACACCTTC.